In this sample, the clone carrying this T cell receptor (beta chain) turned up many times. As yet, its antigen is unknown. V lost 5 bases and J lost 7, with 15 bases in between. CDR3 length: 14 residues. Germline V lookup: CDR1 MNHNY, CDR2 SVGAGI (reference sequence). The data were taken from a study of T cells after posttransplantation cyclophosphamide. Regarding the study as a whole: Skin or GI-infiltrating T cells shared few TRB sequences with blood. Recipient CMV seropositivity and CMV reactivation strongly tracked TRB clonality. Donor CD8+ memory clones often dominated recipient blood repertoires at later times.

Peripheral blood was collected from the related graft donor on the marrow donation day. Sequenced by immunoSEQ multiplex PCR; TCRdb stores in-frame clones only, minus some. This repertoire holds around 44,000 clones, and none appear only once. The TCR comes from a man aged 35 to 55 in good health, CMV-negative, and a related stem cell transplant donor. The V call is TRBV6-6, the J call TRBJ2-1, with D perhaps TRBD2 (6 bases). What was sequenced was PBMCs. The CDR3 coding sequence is TGTGCCAGCAGTACTAGCAGCCATGGGAATGAGCAGTTCTTC. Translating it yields CASSTSSHGNEQFF.